This T cell receptor beta chain originates from a study of blood T cells in healthy people across ages. Donors were healthy Caucasian individuals from Russia aged about 6 to 95. Sample-barcoded 5' priming and a J-beta primer mix drove a second PCR of roughly 7 to 11 cycles. From the 5' RACE reads, TCRdb called clonotypes with MiXCR, one entry per CDR3 protein. This sample yields some 1.5 million distinct CDR3 sequences, of which 28% are seen a single time; 6.5% to 8.5% belongs to the top ten. Concerning this clonotype: Its antigen is as yet unknown.

CDR3 length: 12 residues. V gave up 8 bases and J gave up 8 bases, with 10 bases separating them. In germline, CDR1 is MDHEN, CDR2 SYDVKM. Study findings and constraints: Across samples, TCR beta diversity tracked strongly with naive T cell percentage. When one million T cells were used, diversity estimates were thought to be underestimates. The unsorted PBMCs prevented any conclusive comparison of naive versus antigen-experienced cells.

The sequence was collected from a woman aged 30 to 39 in good health. This chain links TRBV28 with TRBJ1-6; D unclear. Sequencing was carried out using blood. The CDR3 region is CASGPLDSPLHF. As DNA, the CDR3 is TGTGCCAGCGGTCCCTTAGATTCACCCCTCCACTTT.